The following is a T cell receptor (beta chain) sequence with its context. Its antigen is undetermined. The data originate from a study of cytomegalovirus exposure and HLA in healthy donors. Findings and limits, study-wide: The tendency of first-cohort TCR clusters to co-occur in the 90 to 150 validation repertoires was the finding of a later analysis.

Germline trimming cut 2 bases from V and 2 bases from J; bases unmatched to any gene: 3. Germline assignment: CDR1 SGHDT and CDR2 YYEEEE. The CDR3 loop spans 15 amino acids. Data came from immunoSEQ multiplex PCR; TCRdb stores just in-frame clones and leaves some out. The sample lists hundreds of thousands of clones, 80% to 90% occurring once. The donors were in the approximately 130-subject validation cohort; that cohort was separate from the approximately 670-subject first cohort. This chain links TRBV5-6 with TRBJ1-5; 8 bases fit TRBD1. Sequencing used PBMCs. The source is a woman between 18 and 29 years old in good health and CMV-seropositive. The CDR3 nucleotides read TGTGCCAGCAGCTTAGGACAGGGAGGCAATCAGCCCCAGCATTTT. Protein product: CASSLGQGGNQPQHF.